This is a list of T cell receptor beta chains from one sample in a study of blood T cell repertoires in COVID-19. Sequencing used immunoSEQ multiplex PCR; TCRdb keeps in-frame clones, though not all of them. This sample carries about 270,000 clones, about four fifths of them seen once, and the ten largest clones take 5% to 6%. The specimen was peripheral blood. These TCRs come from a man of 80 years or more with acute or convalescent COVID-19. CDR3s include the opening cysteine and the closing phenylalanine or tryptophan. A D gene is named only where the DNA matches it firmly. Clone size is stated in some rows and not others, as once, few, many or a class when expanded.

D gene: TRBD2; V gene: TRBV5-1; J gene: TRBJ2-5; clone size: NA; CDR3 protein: CASSSRVVSGRKETQYF; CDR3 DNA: TGCGCCAGCAGCTCCAGGGTGGTCAGCGGGAGAAAAGAGACCCAGTACTTC
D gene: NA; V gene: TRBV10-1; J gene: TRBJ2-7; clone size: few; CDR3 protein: CASSEFRGSYEQYF; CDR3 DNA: TGCGCCAGCAGTGAGTTCCGAGGATCCTACGAGCAGTACTTC
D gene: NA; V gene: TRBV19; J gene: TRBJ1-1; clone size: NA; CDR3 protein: CASSNGGLNTEAFF; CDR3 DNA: TGTGCCAGTAGTAACGGGGGGTTGAACACTGAAGCTTTCTTT
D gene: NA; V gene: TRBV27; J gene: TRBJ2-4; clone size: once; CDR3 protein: CASSFGQTTKNIQYF; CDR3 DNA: TGTGCCAGCAGTTTTGGACAGACAACCAAAAACATTCAGTACTTC
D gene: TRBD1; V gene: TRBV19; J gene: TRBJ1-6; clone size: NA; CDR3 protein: CASRKQGYNSPLHF; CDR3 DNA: TGTGCCAGTAGAAAACAGGGGTACAATTCACCCCTCCACTTT
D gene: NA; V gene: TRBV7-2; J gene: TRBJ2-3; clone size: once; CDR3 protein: CASSLDSGRTDTQYF; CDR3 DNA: TGTGCCAGCAGCTTAGACAGCGGCCGCACAGATACGCAGTATTTT
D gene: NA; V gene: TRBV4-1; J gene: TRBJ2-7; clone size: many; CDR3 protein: CASSPEGRGTYEQYF; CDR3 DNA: TGCGCCAGCAGCCCCGAGGGCAGGGGAACCTACGAGCAGTACTTC
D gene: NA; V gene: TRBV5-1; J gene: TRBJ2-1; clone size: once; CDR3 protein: CASRIGSGGTYNEQFF; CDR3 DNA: TGCGCCAGCAGGATCGGGTCAGGGGGGACCTACAATGAGCAGTTCTTC
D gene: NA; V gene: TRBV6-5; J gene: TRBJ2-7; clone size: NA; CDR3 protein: CASREYYEQYF; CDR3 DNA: TGTGCCAGCAGAGAGTACTACGAGCAGTACTTC
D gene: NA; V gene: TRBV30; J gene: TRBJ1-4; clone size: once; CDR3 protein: CAWTPPPGVGNEKLFF; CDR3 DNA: TGTGCCTGGACCCCACCTCCAGGGGTTGGAAATGAAAAACTGTTTTTT